A single sample is the source of the 12 T cell receptor beta chains below, sequenced in a study of T-cell memory formation after mild COVID-19 (dated by TCRdb to about 2021). The protocol used for the library was 5' RACE. The sequencer was an Illumina NovaSeq 6000. TCRdb applied fastp at Q25 and MiXCR to the public reads, then kept only in-frame beta chains. For every CDR3 protein sequence, its rows merge into one entry that carries the most common genes and DNA. The sample table holds roughly 220,000 distinct CDR3 sequences, of which over 7.5% were seen once. The ten largest clones add up to 3.5% of the sample. Sequencing was carried out using PBMCs or a T cell subset sorted from them (not recorded which). Source of these receptors: a man in his late teens or twenties who had mild COVID-19 (a few samples of this study predate the infection). The sample titles of this study are shuffled in the database, so cell type and time point are left out; the donor was told from shared clones.

This clonotype was detected only a few times. This rearrangement joins TRBV5-1 to TRBJ2-7, with D uncertain. Deletions cut 1 base from V and 3 bases from J, with 11 bases between. Germline values: CDR1 SGHRS, CDR2 YFSETQ. CDR3 size: 14 residues. The CDR3 coding sequence is TGCGCCAGCAGCTTGAGAGGAGCAGGCTACGAGCAGTACGTC. Translation: CASSLRGAGYEQYV.

This clonotype was picked up a small number of times. This rearrangement joins TRBV7-8 to TRBJ2-3; 9 bases are shared with TRBD1. Germline loops: CDR1 SGHVS, CDR2 FQNEAQ. V dropped 2 bases and J dropped 5; count of bases not matched to a gene: 5. The CDR3 has 15 amino acids. The CDR3 loop reads CASSLMTGGGDTQYF. CDR3 coding DNA: TGTGCCAGCAGCTTAATGACAGGGGGAGGAGATACGCAGTATTTT.

CDR3 protein: CASSPQTGSSYNSPLHF. CDR3 DNA: TGTGCCAGCAGTCCGCAGACAGGGAGCTCCTATAATTCACCCCTCCACTTT. This chain connects TRBV27 to TRBJ1-6; 7 bases line up with TRBD1. The ends lost 5 bases at V and 0 bases at J; junction bases unmatched: 7. The CDR3 runs 17 residues. Germline CDR1 is MNHEY and CDR2 is SMNVEV (reference sequence).

The V call is TRBV5-1, the J call TRBJ1-2, with TRBD1 matching 11 bases. J was trimmed by 3 bases and V by 2 bases; bases with no gene match: 3. CDR1 SGHRS and CDR2 YFSETQ come from the germline V gene. The CDR3 contains 15 residues. In DNA form, the CDR3 reads TGCGCCAGCAGCTTAAGGACAGGGGGCGACTATGGCTACACCTTC. It is translated as CASSLRTGGDYGYTF.

This clonotype was detected a few times. This chain connects TRBV20-1 to TRBJ2-5; 7 bases fit TRBD2. The CDR3 loop spans 14 amino acids. CDR1 is DFQATT and CDR2 is SNEGSKA in the germline V gene (reference sequence). Trimming at V came to 5 bases and at J to 1 base, leaving 7 bases not matched to a gene. The CDR3 loop is CSAFTLAVQETQYF. The CDR3 DNA reads as TGCAGTGCTTTTACTCTAGCGGTCCAAGAGACCCAGTACTTC.

The chain has TRBV25-1 and TRBJ1-1; 8 bases map to TRBD1. From germline, CDR1 is MGHDK and CDR2 SYGVNS. V gave up 2 bases and J gave up 5 bases; unmatched junction bases: 4. This CDR3 has 14 amino acids. The CDR3 reads CASSERQGRTEAFF. The DNA of the CDR3 is TGTGCCAGCAGTGAACGACAGGGGAGAACTGAAGCTTTCTTT.

This clonotype appeared a few times. V is TRBV11-2 and J is TRBJ1-4, with a weak D call TRBD1 (5 bases). The V gene lost 6 bases and the J gene lost 4 bases, with 15 bases spanning the gap. Germline loops: CDR1 SGHAT, CDR2 FQNNGV. The CDR3 has 15 amino acids. As DNA, the CDR3 is TGTGCCAGCAGTTCACGAGGGGAACTTAATGAAAAACTGTTTTTT. Translated: CASSSRGELNEKLFF.

The chain has TRBV20-1 and TRBJ2-3; D not certain. The germline V gene encodes CDR1 DFQATT and CDR2 SNEGSKA (reference sequence). The V end lost 3 bases, the J end lost 4 bases, and 5 bases lay between the germline ends. The CDR3 consists of 11 residues. This chain's CDR3 is CSASIADTQYF. The CDR3 DNA reads as TGCAGTGCTAGTATAGCAGATACGCAGTATTTT.

This clonotype was seen repeatedly, ten times or more. J is TRBJ2-5 and V is TRBV7-2, with D possibly matching TRBD2 (7 bases). Deletions cut 0 bases from V and 4 bases from J, with 9 bases between. The CDR3 is 14 residues long. Germline values: CDR1 SGHTA, CDR2 FQGNSA. The CDR3 spells CASSLAGGVETQYF. CDR3 bases: TGTGCCAGCAGCTTAGCAGGGGGGGTAGAGACCCAGTACTTC.

The chain has TRBV19 and TRBJ2-7, with D perhaps TRBD1 (6 bases). This CDR3 is built from 15 residues. CDR1 and CDR2 from the germline V gene are LNHDA and SQIVND (reference sequence). V dropped 0 bases and J dropped 3 bases, with 12 bases sitting between them. DNA of the CDR3: TGTGCCAGTAGTATAGATACAGGGAAAGTCTACGAGCAGTACTTC. Translation: CASSIDTGKVYEQYF.

This clonotype showed up just a few times. This chain links TRBV10-3 with TRBJ2-1; D may be TRBD1 (6 bases). Trimming took 8 bases from V and 8 from J, leaving 16 bases between them. The CDR3 runs 13 residues. Germline loops: CDR1 ENHRY, CDR2 SYGVKD. CDR3 loop: CAIGTGRDDEQFF. Here the CDR3 DNA reads TGTGCCATCGGAACAGGGCGAGACGATGAGCAGTTCTTC.

The CDR3 is CASNLGGSGANVLTF. DNA for the CDR3: TGTGCCAGCAACTTGGGAGGGTCTGGGGCCAACGTCCTGACTTTC. The genes are TRBV12-3 or TRBV12-4 and TRBJ2-6; 7 bases align to TRBD2. The V segment lost 7 bases and the J segment 1 base; nucleotides outside the gene matches: 4. The CDR3 runs to 15 residues.